This note documents a single T cell receptor beta chain sequence. Antigen: not known. The sample originates from a study of cytomegalovirus exposure and HLA in healthy donors. Study conclusions and caveats: In an earlier analysis, productive rearrangement rates for most beta V segments clustered near 87% or 30%.

PCR involved 60 Vbeta and 13 Jbeta primers. Clones were read by immunoSEQ multiplex PCR, and TCRdb kept only the in-frame ones, dropping some. The sample lists 200,000 to 250,000 clones, around 89% occurring once. Sequencing input: PBMCs. The clonotype was recovered from a woman between 18 and 30 years old in good health and CMV-seronegative.

This chain's CDR3 is CASSVAPGTALRSSYNEQFF. The CDR3 region has the DNA TGTGCCAGCAGCGTAGCTCCCGGGACAGCCTTACGTAGCTCCTACAATGAGCAGTTCTTC. This sequence joins TRBV9 and TRBJ2-1, with 7 nucleotides matching TRBD1. Germline V gene data show CDR1 as SGDLS and CDR2 as YYNGEE. The V gene end was trimmed by 0 bases and the J gene end by 0 bases; junction bases not matched to a gene: 15. The CDR3 runs to 20 residues.